Listed here are 2 T cell receptor beta chains from one sample, sequenced in a study of T cell repertoires in cytomegalovirus infection. No antigen is known for these receptors. One entry per CDR3 protein, called by TCRdb with MiXCR from the reads. Among around 800,000 distinct CDR3 sequences, approximately 32% were seen once, and the ten largest hold over 10%. Sequenced here: cultured CD8+ T cells from PBMCs, sampled from culture after CMV antigen stimulation. These receptors were obtained from a human donor in good health (CMV status not recorded). Some clones in this sample may be carry-over from other donors' samples.

The chain employs TRBV19 and TRBJ2-1; possible D gene TRBD2, 7 bases. The ends were cut back, 7 bases at V and 4 bases at J, with 11 bases in the middle. The CDR3 is 13 amino acids. The germline V gene encodes CDR1 LNHDA and CDR2 SQIVND (reference sequence). The CDR3 DNA reads TGTGCCAGTAATGGGGGGGCTTACAATGAGCAGTTCTTC. Its translation is CASNGGAYNEQFF. The whole variable domain, filled in from reference TRBV19 and TRBJ2-1, reads DGGITQSPKYLFRKEGQNVTLSCEQNLNHDAMYWYRQDPGQGLRLIYYSQIVNDFQKGDIAEGYSVSREKKESFPLTVTSAQKNPTAFYLCASNGGAYNEQFFGPGTRLTVL.

This clonotype was seen a handful of times. The chain employs TRBV27 and TRBJ1-1, with a possible D match to TRBD1 (6 bases). CDR3 length equals 15 residues. The germline V gene has CDR1 MNHEY and CDR2 SMNVEV (reference sequence). The ends were cut back, 5 bases at V and 4 bases at J, with 17 bases in the middle. This CDR3 is CASSLNRARLTEAFF. The CDR3 DNA sequence: TGTGCCAGCAGTCTTAACAGGGCCAGGCTCACTGAAGCTTTCTTT.